A single sample gave rise to the 20 T cell receptor beta chains below, sequenced in a study of regulatory T cells in long-lasting Graves disease. Arm-PCR of CDR3 regions and iRepertoire HTBI primers were used to build TCR beta libraries. TCRdb reprocessed the multiplex PCR reads with MiXCR, giving one entry per CDR3 protein. Seen here are under 500,000 distinct CDR3 sequences, over 15% observed once, and the top ten hold about 10%. Time point reported: newly diagnosed GD, antithyroid drugs for less than 3 months. Construction of the TCR library relied on RNA isolated from PBMCs. The sample was also linked to a second study, of T cells in Graves' hyperthyroidism and ophthalmopathy.

Sequences were derived from peripheral blood mononuclear cells (PBMCs), sampled at new diagnosis, from a patient treated with antithyroid drugs. Source of these receptors: a woman aged 30 to 39 with Graves disease.

Many counts were recorded for this clonotype. The chain joins TRBV20-1 to TRBJ1-1; no firm D call. Germline CDR1 DFQATT, CDR2 SNEGSKA (reference sequence). The germline V and J ends were trimmed by 0 bases and 2 bases, with 4 bases remaining between them. The CDR3 consists of 12 residues. The CDR3 DNA sequence: TGCAGTGCTAGAGACCCCAACACTGAAGCTTTCTTT. It yields the protein CSARDPNTEAFF.

The chain combines TRBV6-1 with TRBJ2-7, with TRBD2 as a possible D gene (5 bases). The CDR3 has 13 residues. V was cut by 6 bases and J by 3 bases, with 12 bases left in between. Germline loops: CDR1 MNHNS, CDR2 SASEGT. The CDR3 loop is CASRPTSIYEQYF. In DNA, the CDR3 is TGTGCCAGCAGGCCAACTAGTATCTACGAGCAGTACTTC.

The table lists this clonotype with a few counts. J is TRBJ2-1 and V is TRBV20-1; D uncertain. Germline V gives CDR1 DFQATT, CDR2 SNEGSKA (reference sequence). This CDR3 is 14 amino acids long. Trimming shortened V by 3 bases and J by 2 bases, and 11 bases separated the two germline ends. The CDR3 spells CSARSAETYNEQFF. CDR3 sequence (DNA): TGCAGTGCTAGGAGCGCGGAAACCTACAATGAGCAGTTCTTC.

This clonotype was detected many times. The chain carries TRBV5-1 and TRBJ1-1; D gene ambiguous. Per the germline V gene, CDR1 is SGHRS and CDR2 is YFSETQ. The CDR3 contains 14 residues. Trimming took 0 bases from V and 0 from J, leaving 6 bases between them. The CDR3 nucleotides are TGCGCCAGCAGCTTGGCGCGGTTGAACACTGAAGCTTTCTTT. This translates into CASSLARLNTEAFF.

At least ten counts were recorded for this clonotype. This chain uses TRBV6-1 with TRBJ2-2; D perhaps matches TRBD1 (5 bases). CDR3 length equals 13 residues. V was shortened by 5 bases and J by 3 bases, with 7 bases between the two germline ends. Per germline, CDR1 MNHNS and CDR2 SASEGT. Here the CDR3 reads CASSRQYTGELFF. DNA of the CDR3: TGTGCCAGCAGTCGACAGTACACCGGGGAGCTGTTTTTT.

This clonotype was counted a single time. This chain joins TRBV28 and TRBJ2-3; the D is unclear. Trimming removed 8 bases at V and 2 bases at J, with 11 bases between. The germline gives CDR1 MDHEN, CDR2 SYDVKM. The length of the CDR3 is 13 residues. The CDR3 region is CASQRPVTDTQYF. For the CDR3, the DNA is TGTGCCAGCCAACGTCCAGTCACAGATACGCAGTATTTT.

As to this clonotype: This could be a read error, since a much larger clone is one nucleotide away. The chain employs TRBV7-8 and TRBJ2-3; the match to TRBD2 covers 7 bases. V shed 5 bases, J shed 5 bases, and the junction held 16 bases outside the gene matches. Germline CDR1 is SGHVS and CDR2 is FQNEAQ. This CDR3 spans 17 amino acids. The DNA for the CDR3 is TGTGCCAGCAGCGCAGTTGGAGGCGGGAGAGGTAGAGATACGCAGTATTTT. Its translation: CASSAVGGGRGRDTQYF. Looking up the rest from reference TRBV7-8 and TRBJ2-3 gives the full variable domain: GAGVSQSPRYKVAKRGQDVALRCDPISGHVSLFWYQQALGQGPEFLTYFQNEAQLDKSGLPSDRFFAERPEGSVSTLKIQRTQQEDSAVYLCASSAVGGGRGRDTQYFGPGTRLTVL.

In this sample, this clonotype turned up many times. The V and J genes are TRBV18 and TRBJ2-3, with 7 bases matching TRBD2. The germline V gene encodes CDR1 KGHSH and CDR2 LQKENI. Trimming took 6 bases from V and 2 from J; bases not matched to a gene: 8. This CDR3 contains 15 residues. The CDR3 here is CASSRGAGDTDTQYF. CDR3 sequence (DNA): TGTGCCAGCTCTCGGGGCGCGGGGGACACAGATACGCAGTATTTT.

This clonotype was observed at least ten times. The chain carries TRBV28 and TRBJ2-2, with TRBD1 matching 8 bases. The CDR3 is 18 amino acids. CDR1 and CDR2 (germline): MDHEN, SYDVKM. The V and J ends lost 3 bases and 0 bases, in that order; junction bases with no gene match: 9. This chain's CDR3 is CASSFGSTGAANTGELFF. The CDR3 nucleotides are TGTGCCAGCAGTTTTGGGTCGACAGGGGCTGCGAACACCGGGGAGCTGTTTTTT.

This clonotype was counted only a few times. This sequence joins TRBV29-1 and TRBJ2-7, with D tentatively TRBD2 (5 bases). Trimming took off 6 bases at V and 0 bases at J, with 21 bases between the two ends. The germline CDR1 and CDR2 sequences are SQVTM and ANQGSEA. The CDR3 length is 16 residues. The CDR3 DNA sequence: TGCAGCGTCTCGGGTGGGGAGAGAGTTTCCTCCTACGAGCAGTACTTC. Its protein is CSVSGGERVSSYEQYF.

This clonotype showed up just a few times. The rearrangement links TRBV6-1 to TRBJ2-3, with TRBD2 matching over 7 bases. The germline V gene encodes CDR1 MNHNS and CDR2 SASEGT. The CDR3 consists of 15 residues. After removal of 6 bases from V and 2 bases from J, the junction contained 8 bases not matched to a gene. Here the CDR3 reads CASSLSSGFTDTQYF. DNA for the CDR3: TGTGCCAGCAGCTTGTCTAGCGGATTCACAGATACGCAGTATTTT.

The table lists this clonotype with a few counts. The J gene is TRBJ2-6, the V gene TRBV12-3 or TRBV12-4, with 7 bases identical to TRBD1. The J segment lost 0 bases and the V segment lost 6 bases, leaving 8 bases of the junction unmatched. The CDR3 runs 17 residues. Here the CDR3 DNA reads TGTGCCAGCAGCTCCGGGACAGTAGTCTCTGGGGCCAACGTCCTGACTTTC. It encodes CASSSGTVVSGANVLTF.

The rearrangement joins TRBV19 to TRBJ1-1; 8 bases line up with TRBD1. This CDR3 spans 15 amino acids. Looked up from germline, CDR1 is LNHDA and CDR2 is SQIVND (reference sequence). Trimming at V came to 5 bases and at J to 5 bases, leaving 10 bases not matched to a gene. The DNA for the CDR3 is TGTGCCAGTAGTGCCCCCAGTGACAGGGGTACTGAAGCTTTCTTT. Translating it yields CASSAPSDRGTEAFF.

The chain recombines TRBV10-3 with TRBJ1-2, with 8 bases fitting TRBD1. With V trimmed by 5 bases and J by 4 bases, 6 bases remained unmatched. Germline lookup yields CDR1 ENHRY and CDR2 SYGVKD. This CDR3 has 14 residues. CDR3: CAISSGGAGYGYTF. In nucleotides, the CDR3 is TGTGCCATCAGTTCAGGGGGCGCGGGCTATGGCTACACCTTC.

This clonotype appeared many times. V gene TRBV9 combines with J gene TRBJ2-2, with D maybe TRBD2 (5 bases). CDR3 length: 19 residues. Germline values: CDR1 SGDLS, CDR2 YYNGEE. Between the trimmed V and J ends, which lost 4 bases and 3 bases, there was a span of 25 bases. CDR3 in amino acids: CASSNPRIAPQTYTGELFF. Here the CDR3 DNA reads TGTGCCAGCAGCAACCCAAGGATAGCGCCCCAGACGTACACCGGGGAGCTGTTTTTT.

This clonotype has at least ten counts. This sequence joins TRBV18 and TRBJ1-6; D not resolved. With 0 bases removed from V and 10 bases from J, the gap between germline ends came to 4 bases. The CDR3 is made up of 12 amino acids. The V gene's germline CDR1 is KGHSH and CDR2 LQKENI. The CDR3 region has the DNA TGTGCCAGCTCACCACCAGGATCACCCCTCCACTTT. This codes for CASSPPGSPLHF. Drawing the rest from reference TRBV18 and TRBJ1-6, the complete variable domain is NAGVMQNPRHLVRRRGQEARLRCSPMKGHSHVYWYRQLPEEGLKFMVYLQKENIIDESGMPKERFSAEFPKEGPSILRIQQVVRGDSAAYFCASSPPGSPLHFGNGTRLTVT.

This clonotype has a count of ten or more. One end of the junction does not line up with germline, which may come from a read error. The chain couples TRBV6-1 to TRBJ2-2; the D is unclear. The CDR3 is 17 residues long. CDR1 is MNHNS, CDR2 SASEGT, per germline. CDR3 amino acids: CASSEAVGVSNTGELFF. The CDR3 DNA is TGCGCCAGCAGTGAGGCGGTTGGCGTCTCGAACACCGGGGAGCTGTTTTTT.

This clonotype occurred many times. The CDR3 sequence is CAWNVVSSYNSPLHF. The DNA for the CDR3 is TGTGCCTGGAATGTAGTAAGCTCCTATAATTCACCCCTCCACTTT. The V and J genes are TRBV30 and TRBJ1-6, with no clear D. CDR3 length: 15 amino acids. Germline V CDR1 and CDR2: GTSNPN, SVGIG (reference sequence). Between the trimmed V and J ends, which lost 4 bases and 0 bases, there was a span of 10 bases. Full variable domain (remainder filled in from reference TRBV30 and TRBJ1-6): SQTIHQWPATLVQPVGSPLSLECTVEGTSNPNLYWYRQAAGRGLQLLFYSVGIGQISSEVPQNLSASRPQDRQFILSSKKLLLSDSGFYLCAWNVVSSYNSPLHFGNGTRLTVT.

V usage is TRBV19 and J usage is TRBJ1-1; D is unclear. CDR3 length: 13 residues. The V gene's germline CDR1 is LNHDA and CDR2 SQIVND (reference sequence). V dropped 11 bases and J dropped 2 bases, with 15 bases sitting between them. The DNA of the CDR3 is TGTGCCGCGCCCCCGAGACACAACACTGAAGCTTTCTTT. It yields the protein CAAPPRHNTEAFF. The full variable domain, rest sourced from reference TRBV19 and TRBJ1-1, is DGGITQSPKYLFRKEGQNVTLSCEQNLNHDAMYWYRQDPGQGLRLIYYSQIVNDFQKGDIAEGYSVSREKKESFPLTVTSAQKNPTAFYLCAAPPRHNTEAFFGQGTRLTVV.

V and J are TRBV20-1 and TRBJ1-1; D is possibly TRBD1 (5 bases). Germline-derived CDR1 and CDR2 are DFQATT and SNEGSKA (reference sequence). The V end was cut by 3 bases, the J end by 2 bases, with 13 bases between. There are 14 residues in the CDR3. CDR3 DNA sequence: TGCAGTGCTAGGGGGCAGGACATCAACACTGAAGCTTTCTTT. Residues: CSARGQDINTEAFF.